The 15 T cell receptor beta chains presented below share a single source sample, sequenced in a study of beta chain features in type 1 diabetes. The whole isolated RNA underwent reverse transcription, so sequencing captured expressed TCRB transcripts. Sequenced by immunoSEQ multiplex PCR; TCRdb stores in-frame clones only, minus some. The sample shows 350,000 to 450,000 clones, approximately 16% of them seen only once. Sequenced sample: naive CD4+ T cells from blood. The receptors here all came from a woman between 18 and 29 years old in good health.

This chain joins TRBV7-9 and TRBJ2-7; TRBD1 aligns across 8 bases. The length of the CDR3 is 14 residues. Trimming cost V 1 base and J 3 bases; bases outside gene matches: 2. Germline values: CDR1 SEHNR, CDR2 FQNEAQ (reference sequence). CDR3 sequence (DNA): TGTGCCAGCAGCTTAGACAGGGGGTACTACGAGCAGTACTTC. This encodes CASSLDRGYYEQYF.

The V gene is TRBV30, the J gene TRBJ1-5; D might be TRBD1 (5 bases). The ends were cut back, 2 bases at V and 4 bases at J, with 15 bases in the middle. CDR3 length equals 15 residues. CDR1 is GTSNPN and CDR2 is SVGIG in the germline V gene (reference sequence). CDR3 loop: CAWSTTGLRNQPQHF. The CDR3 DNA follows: TGTGCCTGGAGTACAACGGGACTCCGTAATCAGCCCCAGCATTTT.

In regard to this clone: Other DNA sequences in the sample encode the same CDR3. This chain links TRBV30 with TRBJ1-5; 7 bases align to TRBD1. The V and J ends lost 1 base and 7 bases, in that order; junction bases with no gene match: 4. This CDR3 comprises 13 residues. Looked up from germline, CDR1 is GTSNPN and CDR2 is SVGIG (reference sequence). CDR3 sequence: CAWSGQGGQPQHF. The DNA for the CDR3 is TGTGCCTGGAGTGGACAGGGCGGACAGCCCCAGCATTTT.

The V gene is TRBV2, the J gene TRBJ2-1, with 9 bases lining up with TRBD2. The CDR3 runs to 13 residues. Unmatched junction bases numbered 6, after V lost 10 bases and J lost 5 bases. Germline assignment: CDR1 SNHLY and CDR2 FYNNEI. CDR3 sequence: CATLRLADNEQFF. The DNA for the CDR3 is TGTGCCACCCTAAGACTAGCGGACAATGAGCAGTTCTTC.

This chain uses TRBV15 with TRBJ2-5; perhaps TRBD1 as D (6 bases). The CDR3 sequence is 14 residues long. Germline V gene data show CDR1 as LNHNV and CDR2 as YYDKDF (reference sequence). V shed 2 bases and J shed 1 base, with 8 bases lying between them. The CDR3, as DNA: TGTGCCACCAGCAGAACAGGGATCCAAGAGACCCAGTACTTC. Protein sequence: CATSRTGIQETQYF.

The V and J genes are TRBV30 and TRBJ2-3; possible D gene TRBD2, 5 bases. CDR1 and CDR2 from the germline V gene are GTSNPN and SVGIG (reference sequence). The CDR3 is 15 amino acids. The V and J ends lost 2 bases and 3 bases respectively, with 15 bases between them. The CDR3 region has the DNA TGTGCCTGGAGTAGGTTGACACTAGTTACAGATACGCAGTATTTT. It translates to CAWSRLTLVTDTQYF.

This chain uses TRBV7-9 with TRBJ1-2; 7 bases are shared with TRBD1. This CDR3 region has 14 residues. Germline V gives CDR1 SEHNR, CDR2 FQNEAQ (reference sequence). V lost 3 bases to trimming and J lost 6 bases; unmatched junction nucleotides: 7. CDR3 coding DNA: TGTGCCAGCAGCTTCAGCCGGGACAGCGATGGCTACACCTTC. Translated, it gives CASSFSRDSDGYTF.

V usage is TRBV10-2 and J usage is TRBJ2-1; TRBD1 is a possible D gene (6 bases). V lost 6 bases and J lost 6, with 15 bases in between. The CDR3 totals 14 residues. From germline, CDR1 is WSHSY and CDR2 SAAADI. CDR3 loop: CASRNRAGSNEQFF. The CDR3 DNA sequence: TGCGCCAGCAGAAACAGGGCAGGGAGCAATGAGCAGTTCTTC.

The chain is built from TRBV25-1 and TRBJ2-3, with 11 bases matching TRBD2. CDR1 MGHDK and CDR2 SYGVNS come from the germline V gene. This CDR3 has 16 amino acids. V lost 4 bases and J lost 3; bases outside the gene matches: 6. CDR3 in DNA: TGTGCCAGCAGTGTTAGCGGGAGGGCCGGGACAGATACGCAGTATTTT. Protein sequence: CASSVSGRAGTDTQYF. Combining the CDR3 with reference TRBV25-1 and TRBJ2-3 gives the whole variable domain EADIYQTPRYLVIGTGKKITLECSQTMGHDKMYWYQQDPGMELHLIHYSYGVNSTEKGDLSSESTVSRIRTEHFPLTLESARPSHTSQYLCASSVSGRAGTDTQYFGPGTRLTVL.

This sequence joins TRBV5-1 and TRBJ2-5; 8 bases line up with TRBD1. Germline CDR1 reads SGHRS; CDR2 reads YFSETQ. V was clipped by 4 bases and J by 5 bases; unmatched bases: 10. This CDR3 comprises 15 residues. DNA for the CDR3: TGCGCCAGCAGCACCTCAGGGGGCGCGGAGGAGACCCAGTACTTC. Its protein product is CASSTSGGAEETQYF.

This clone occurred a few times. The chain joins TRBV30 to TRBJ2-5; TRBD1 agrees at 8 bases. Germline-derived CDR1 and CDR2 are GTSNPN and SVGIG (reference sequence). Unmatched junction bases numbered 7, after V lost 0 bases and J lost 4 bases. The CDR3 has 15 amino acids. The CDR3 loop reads CAWSVSWTGRETQYF. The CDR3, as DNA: TGTGCCTGGAGTGTAAGTTGGACAGGGCGAGAGACCCAGTACTTC.

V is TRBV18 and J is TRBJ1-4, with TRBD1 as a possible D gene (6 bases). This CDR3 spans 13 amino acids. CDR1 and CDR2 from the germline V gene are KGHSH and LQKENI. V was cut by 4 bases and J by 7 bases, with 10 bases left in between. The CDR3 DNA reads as TGTGCCAGCTCACAATGGGACATTGAAAAACTGTTTTTT. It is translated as CASSQWDIEKLFF.

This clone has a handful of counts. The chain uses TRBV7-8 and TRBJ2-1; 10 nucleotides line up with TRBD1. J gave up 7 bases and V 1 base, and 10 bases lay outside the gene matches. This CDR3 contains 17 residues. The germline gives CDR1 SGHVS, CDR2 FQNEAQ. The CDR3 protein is CASSLGAGTGVRNEQFF. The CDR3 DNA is TGTGCCAGCAGCTTAGGCGCTGGGACAGGGGTTAGAAATGAGCAGTTCTTC. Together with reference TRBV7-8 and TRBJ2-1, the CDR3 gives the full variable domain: GAGVSQSPRYKVAKRGQDVALRCDPISGHVSLFWYQQALGQGPEFLTYFQNEAQLDKSGLPSDRFFAERPEGSVSTLKIQRTQQEDSAVYLCASSLGAGTGVRNEQFFGPGTRLTVL.

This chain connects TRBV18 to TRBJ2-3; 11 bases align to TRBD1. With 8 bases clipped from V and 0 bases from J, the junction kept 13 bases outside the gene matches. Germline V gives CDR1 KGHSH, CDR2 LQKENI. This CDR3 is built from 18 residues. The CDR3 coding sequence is TGTGCCAGCCCGGGACAGGGGGAACTAGCGCCTAGCACAGATACGCAGTATTTT. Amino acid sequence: CASPGQGELAPSTDTQYF.

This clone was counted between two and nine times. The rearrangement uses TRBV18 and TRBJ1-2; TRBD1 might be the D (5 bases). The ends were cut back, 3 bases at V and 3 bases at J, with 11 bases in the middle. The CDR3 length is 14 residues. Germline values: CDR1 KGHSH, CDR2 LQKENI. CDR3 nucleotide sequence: TGTGCCAGCTCACCCCAGGGCTTGGACTATGGCTACACCTTC. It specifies CASSPQGLDYGYTF.